One T cell receptor beta chain is described in this entry. What it binds is not known. The PCR was carried out with 60 Vbeta primers and 13 Jbeta primers. Measured with immunoSEQ multiplex PCR; TCRdb has only the in-frame clones, and not every one. The sample yields 100,000 to 130,000 clones, 55% to 85% seen once. Germline loops: CDR1 SGHRS, CDR2 YFSETQ. V gave up 4 bases and J gave up 6 bases; unmatched junction bases: 10. The CDR3 consists of 15 residues. The data originate from a study of cytomegalovirus exposure and HLA in healthy donors. Study-level points and caveats: Later examination showed HLA-associated TCR beta chains had greater clonal expansion than equally common others.

The gene calls are TRBV5-1 and TRBJ2-4; TRBD1 aligns across 7 bases. Sequencing input: PBMCs. This clonotype was obtained from a man younger than 40 in good health and CMV-seronegative. In nucleotides, the CDR3 is TGCGCCAGCAGCCCGACGACAGGGTCGGGAAACATTCAGTACTTC. The encoded protein is CASSPTTGSGNIQYF.